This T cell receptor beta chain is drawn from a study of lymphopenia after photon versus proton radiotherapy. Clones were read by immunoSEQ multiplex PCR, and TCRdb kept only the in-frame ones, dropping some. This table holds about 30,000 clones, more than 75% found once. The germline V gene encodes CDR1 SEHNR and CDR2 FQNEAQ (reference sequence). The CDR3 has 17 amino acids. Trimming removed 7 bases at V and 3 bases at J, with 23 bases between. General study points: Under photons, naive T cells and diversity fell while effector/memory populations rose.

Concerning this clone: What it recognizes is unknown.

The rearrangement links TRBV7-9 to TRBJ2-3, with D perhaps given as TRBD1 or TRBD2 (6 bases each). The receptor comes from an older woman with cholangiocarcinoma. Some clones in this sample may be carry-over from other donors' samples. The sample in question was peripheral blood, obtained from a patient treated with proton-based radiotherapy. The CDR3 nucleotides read TGTGCCAGCACCACTTGGGGGGCGCGTTTTTATACAGATACGCAGTATTTT. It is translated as CASTTWGARFYTDTQYF.